This T cell receptor beta chain was found in a study of OX40 agonist ivuxolimab in advanced cancers. The repertoire was sequenced with immunoSEQ multiplex PCR; TCRdb's copy has only in-frame clones and lacks some. Of tens of thousands of clones in the sample, around nine tenths are singletons; the top ten hold more than 5%. This CDR3 is built from 15 residues. V was pared by 4 bases and J by 0 bases, with 13 bases between. From germline, CDR1 is SGDLS and CDR2 YYNGEE. This sequence was found in an adult with an advanced solid tumor such as melanoma, head and neck, liver or kidney cancer. The input for sequencing was CD4+ or CD8+ T cells sorted from blood, taken in a trial of the OX40 agonist ivuxolimab. This chain uses TRBV9 with TRBJ1-2; D perhaps matches TRBD1 (5 bases). The CDR3 here is CASSLTRGPNYGYTF. CDR3 DNA sequence: TGTGCCAGCAGCCTCACTCGGGGACCTAACTATGGCTACACCTTC.